This T cell receptor beta chain was found in a study of CD8+ T cells in alopecia areata. General study points: Tofacitinib did not eliminate many expanded lesional clones from scalp or blood.

As for this clone: Antigen unknown.

Treatment denoted: oral pan-JAK inhibitor, 5-10 mg twice daily. Punch biopsies of lesional scalp, plus peripheral blood, were taken from alopecia areata patients. cDNA prepared by RNA extraction and subsequent reverse transcription served as the template for sequencing. Clones were read by immunoSEQ multiplex PCR, and TCRdb kept only the in-frame ones, dropping some. The sample carries some 4,000 clones, roughly 71% recorded once. The CDR3 is 10 residues long. Germline V gene lookup returns CDR1 SQVTM and CDR2 ANQGSEA. V gave up 7 bases and J gave up 2 bases, with 5 bases separating them. The specimen was skin, collected at week 24, from a patient treated with tofacitinib. J is TRBJ1-1 and V is TRBV29-1; no clear D. The TCR sequence derives from a human donor with alopecia areata. The CDR3 loop reads CSAINTEAFF. The CDR3 coding sequence is TGCAGCGCGATTAACACTGAAGCTTTCTTT.